What follows are 16 T cell receptor beta chains derived from one specimen sequenced in a study of blood T cell repertoires in COVID-19. The repertoire was sequenced with immunoSEQ multiplex PCR; TCRdb's copy has only in-frame clones and lacks some. The data contain 150,000 to 200,000 clones, around 80% of them singletons. The specimen sequenced was peripheral blood. The receptors come from a woman older than 75 with acute or convalescent COVID-19.

The chain carries TRBV7-2 and TRBJ1-5; D may be TRBD1 (6 bases). V lost 5 bases and J 2 bases, leaving 10 bases between the germline ends. The CDR3 length is 14 residues. Germline-derived CDR1 and CDR2 are SGHTA and FQGNSA. CDR3 nucleotide sequence: TGTGCCAGCAGCCTCCGGACAGGCAATCAGCCCCAGCATTTT. This gives the protein CASSLRTGNQPQHF.

J is TRBJ1-4 and V is TRBV7-9; possible D gene TRBD1, 5 bases. Trimming removed 5 bases from V and 6 bases from J, with 13 bases in between. Germline CDR1 and CDR2: SEHNR and FQNEAQ (reference sequence). The CDR3 is 14 amino acids. The CDR3 DNA follows: TGTGCCAGCAGCGCAGGGTTTCAGGATGAAAAACTGTTTTTT. Translated: CASSAGFQDEKLFF.

Details on this clone: A read error may account for a junction end that differs from germline. The chain combines TRBV7-9 with TRBJ1-6, with 10 positions matching TRBD1. CDR1 is SEHNR, CDR2 FQNEAQ, per germline (reference sequence). This CDR3 is built from 17 residues. The CDR3 spells CASSDPATGGYDSPLHF. The CDR3 nucleotides are TGTGCCAGCAGCGATCCAGCGACAGGGGGCTATGATTCACCCCTCCACTTT.

V gene TRBV7-2 combines with J gene TRBJ1-3, with 8 bases fitting TRBD1. The J segment lost 0 bases and the V segment lost 5 bases, leaving 15 bases of the junction unmatched. Germline CDR1 SGHTA, CDR2 FQGNSA. CDR3 length: 19 amino acids. Here the CDR3 reads CASSRTGLARVPSGNTIYF. CDR3 DNA sequence: TGTGCCAGCAGCCGGACAGGGCTCGCAAGGGTCCCCTCTGGAAACACCATATATTTT.

The rearrangement joins TRBV15 to TRBJ1-2; TRBD1 matches 8 bases. Germline CDR1 LNHNV, CDR2 YYDKDF (reference sequence). The CDR3 has 13 residues. V lost 1 base, J lost 9 bases, and 4 bases stayed unmatched. The CDR3 nucleotides are TGTGCCACCAGCAGAGCGGCAGGGGGCCGCTACACCTTC. Residues: CATSRAAGGRYTF.

J is TRBJ1-1 and V is TRBV27, with 7 bases matching TRBD1. Losses at the gene ends were 5 bases for V and 7 bases for J; bases not matched to a gene: 4. The CDR3 covers 12 residues. Germline-derived CDR1 and CDR2 are MNHEY and SMNVEV (reference sequence). The CDR3 region is CASSHRGGEAFF. As DNA, the CDR3 is TGTGCCAGCAGTCACAGGGGAGGTGAAGCTTTCTTT.

The V call is TRBV10-3, the J call TRBJ1-5; a weak D match, TRBD1 (5 bases). CDR3 length: 16 amino acids. The V gene lost 0 bases and the J gene lost 4 bases, with 13 bases spanning the gap. Germline V CDR1 and CDR2: ENHRY, SYGVKD. CDR3 bases: TGTGCCATCAGTGAGTCCGATAGGGGCCTAAATCAGCCCCAGCATTTT. Its translation is CAISESDRGLNQPQHF.

The chain has TRBV24-1 and TRBJ2-1, with a possible D match to TRBD1 (6 bases). Per the germline V gene, CDR1 is KGHDR and CDR2 is SFDVKD. The CDR3 length is 13 residues. Trimming took off 0 bases at V and 15 bases at J, with 14 bases between the two ends. CDR3 region: CATSDLGGQRRFF. The CDR3 coding sequence is TGTGCCACCAGTGATTTGGGTGGACAGCGGCGGTTCTTC.

The chain is built from TRBV3-1 (or the pseudogene TRBV3-2) and TRBJ1-5; D is uncertain. Germline assignment: CDR1 LGHDT and CDR2 YNNKEL (reference sequence). Trimming stripped 4 bases from V and 11 bases from J, with 12 bases between. The CDR3 is made up of 12 amino acids. CDR3 amino acids: CASSLRSGAQHF. The CDR3 DNA sequence: TGTGCCAGCAGCCTCAGGAGCGGGGCCCAGCATTTT.

This chain uses TRBV11-2 with TRBJ1-1, with 7 bases lining up with TRBD1. This CDR3 contains 17 residues. Germline lookup yields CDR1 SGHAT and CDR2 FQNNGV. The ends lost 4 bases at V and 0 bases at J; junction bases unmatched: 11. The CDR3 DNA reads as TGTGCCAGCAGCTCCATCACAGGGGTAGGGATGAACACTGAAGCTTTCTTT. This codes for CASSSITGVGMNTEAFF. The full variable domain, with the rest looked up from reference TRBV11-2 and TRBJ1-1, is EAGVAQSPRYKIIEKRQSVAFWCNPISGHATLYWYQQILGQGPKLLIQFQNNGVVDDSQLPKDRFSAERLKGVDSTLKIQPAKLEDSAVYLCASSSITGVGMNTEAFFGQGTRLTVV.

This chain connects TRBV5-1 to TRBJ2-1; possible D gene TRBD1, 5 bases. V was shortened by 4 bases and J by 5 bases, with 16 bases between the two germline ends. The CDR3 extends over 15 amino acids. CDR1 and CDR2 from the germline V gene are SGHRS and YFSETQ. This CDR3 reads CASSPEWTFDNEQFF. In DNA, the CDR3 is TGCGCCAGCAGCCCCGAATGGACATTCGACAATGAGCAGTTCTTC. Together with reference TRBV5-1 and TRBJ2-1, the CDR3 gives the full variable domain: KAGVTQTPRYLIKTRGQQVTLSCSPISGHRSVSWYQQTPGQGLQFLFEYFSETQRNKGNFPGRFSGRQFSNSRSEMNVSTLELGDSALYLCASSPEWTFDNEQFFGPGTRLTVL.

The chain uses TRBV27 and TRBJ2-7; D is perhaps TRBD1 (6 bases). V was trimmed by 5 bases and J by 5 bases, leaving 22 bases between them. Germline CDR1 reads MNHEY; CDR2 reads SMNVEV (reference sequence). The CDR3 has 16 residues. The CDR3 reads CASSPLPGQSRDEQYF. CDR3 in DNA: TGTGCCAGCAGTCCCCTGCCGGGACAAAGCCGGGACGAGCAGTACTTC.

The rearrangement joins TRBV7-2 to TRBJ2-5, with TRBD2 identical over 10 bases. The germline V gene encodes CDR1 SGHTA and CDR2 FQGNSA. V shed 5 bases and J 7 bases; nucleotides not matched to a gene: 10. This CDR3 is built from 15 residues. CDR3 region: CASSGTSGAPRTQYF. The DNA for the CDR3 is TGTGCCAGCAGCGGTACTAGCGGGGCTCCTCGGACCCAGTACTTC.

The chain joins TRBV14 to TRBJ2-3; weak D call: TRBD2 (7 bases). The germline CDR1 and CDR2 sequences are SGHDN and FVKESK. CDR3 size: 17 residues. Trimming took off 0 bases at V and 5 bases at J, with 18 bases between the two ends. The CDR3 sequence is CASSQDPVGGLLDTQYF. CDR3 sequence (DNA): TGTGCCAGCAGCCAAGATCCGGTGGGGGGGCTTTTAGATACGCAGTATTTT.

CDR3 bases: TGTGCCAGCAGCCCTCAGTGGGGCAACACTGAAGCTTTCTTT. This translates into CASSPQWGNTEAFF. V and J are TRBV3-1 (or the pseudogene TRBV3-2) and TRBJ1-1, with a possible D match to TRBD1 (5 bases). V was pared by 4 bases and J by 2 bases, with 11 bases between. Germline V gene lookup returns CDR1 LGHDT and CDR2 YNNKEL (reference sequence). The CDR3 runs to 14 residues.

The chain has TRBV19 and TRBJ1-4, with 8 bases aligning to TRBD1. Trimming took 5 bases from V and 7 from J; bases not matched to a gene: 6. Per germline, CDR1 LNHDA and CDR2 SQIVND (reference sequence). CDR3 length equals 14 residues. CDR3 loop: CASSLYTGGEKLFF. Written as DNA, the CDR3 is TGTGCCAGTAGTCTATACACAGGGGGTGAAAAACTGTTTTTT.